One sample yielded the 29 T cell receptor beta chains listed below, sequenced in a study of T cells after yellow fever vaccination. TCRdb passed the 5' RACE reads through MiXCR, listing each CDR3 protein once. The table includes 150,000 to 200,000 distinct CDR3 sequences, about a tenth detected once. Sequenced here: CD8+ T cells sorted from PBMCs, sampled 45 days after the yellow fever booster vaccination. Receptor source: a man aged 18 to 30 who received the YFV17D yellow fever vaccine.

The gene calls are TRBV5-1 and TRBJ2-3, with 9 nucleotides matching TRBD2. The CDR3 totals 15 residues. CDR1 and CDR2 from the germline V gene are SGHRS and YFSETQ. V shed 2 bases, J shed 4 bases, and the junction held 5 bases outside the gene matches. This CDR3 is CASSFTGTSPDTQYF. CDR3 coding DNA: TGCGCCAGCAGCTTCACCGGGACTAGCCCAGATACGCAGTATTTT.

A few counts support this clonotype. This chain joins TRBV5-1 and TRBJ1-2; D is undetermined. The CDR3 sequence is 13 residues long. The ends were cut back, 4 bases at V and 1 base at J, with 8 bases in the middle. Germline V gives CDR1 SGHRS, CDR2 YFSETQ. CDR3 region: CASSPKDNYGYTF. The CDR3, as DNA: TGCGCCAGCAGCCCGAAGGATAACTATGGCTACACCTTC.

This clonotype was seen a few times. V is TRBV4-3 and J is TRBJ2-1; D is possibly TRBD2 (5 bases). The V gene's germline CDR1 is LGHNA and CDR2 YSLEER. The CDR3 is 16 residues long. V was cut by 1 base and J by 5 bases, with 15 bases left in between. The CDR3 sequence is CASSQVAWTLDNEQFF. The CDR3 DNA reads TGCGCCAGCAGCCAAGTAGCCTGGACTCTCGACAATGAGCAGTTCTTC.

The chain combines TRBV20-1 with TRBJ2-7, with a possible D match to TRBD1 (5 bases). Trimming took 7 bases from V and 2 from J, leaving 18 bases between them. CDR1 and CDR2 (germline): DFQATT, SNEGSKA (reference sequence). The CDR3 runs 14 residues. CDR3 sequence: CSGVRYDSPYEQYF. CDR3 DNA: TGCAGTGGCGTGAGGTACGACAGTCCCTACGAGCAGTACTTC.

The genes are TRBV4-1 and TRBJ1-3; D gene uncertain. Germline V gene data show CDR1 as MGHRA and CDR2 as YSYEKL. This CDR3 region has 13 residues. The ends were cut back, 2 bases at V and 4 bases at J, with 6 bases in the middle. The CDR3 nucleotides are TGCGCCAGCAGCCAATCGATGGGAAACACCATATATTTT. Translation: CASSQSMGNTIYF.

A few counts support this clonotype. The genes are TRBV7-3 and TRBJ2-1; D remains ambiguous. Looked up from germline, CDR1 is SGHTA and CDR2 is FQGTGA. CDR3 size: 16 residues. Trimming took 3 bases from V and 8 from J, leaving 20 bases between them. For the CDR3, the DNA is TGTGCCAGCAGCTTTTCGGCTACGGTTCGGTCCGATGAGCAGTTCTTC. Translated, it gives CASSFSATVRSDEQFF.

This chain links TRBV3-1 with TRBJ1-5; D remains ambiguous. Germline lookup yields CDR1 LGHDT and CDR2 YNNKEL (reference sequence). The length of the CDR3 is 15 residues. Deletions cut 4 bases from V and 5 bases from J, with 15 bases between. The DNA of the CDR3 is TGTGCCAGCAGCCTAAGTGGGGTAACGGATCAGCCCCAGCATTTT. This translates into CASSLSGVTDQPQHF. Full variable domain (remainder filled in from reference TRBV3-1 and TRBJ1-5): DTAVSQTPKYLVTQMGNDKSIKCEQNLGHDTMYWYKQDSKKFLKIMFSYNNKELIINETVPNRFSPKSPDKAHLNLHINSLELGDSAVYFCASSLSGVTDQPQHFGDGTRLSIL.

The rearrangement links TRBV6-2 or TRBV6-3 to TRBJ1-2; the D is unclear. CDR3 size: 13 residues. Germline values: CDR1 MNHEY, CDR2 SVGEGT. V lost 6 bases and J 7 bases, leaving 15 bases between the germline ends. CDR3: CASSPVRGSGYTF. In DNA form, the CDR3 reads TGTGCCAGCAGCCCCGTGAGAGGTTCTGGCTACACCTTC.

The sample holds a few counts of this clonotype. The chain couples TRBV27 to TRBJ1-5; tentative D call: TRBD1 (5 bases). The germline V gene encodes CDR1 MNHEY and CDR2 SMNVEV (reference sequence). Trimming took off 5 bases at V and 0 bases at J, with 11 bases between the two ends. The CDR3 has 15 amino acids. CDR3: CASSITGYSNQPQHF. The CDR3 DNA is TGTGCCAGCAGTATAACAGGTTATAGCAATCAGCCCCAGCATTTT.

Many counts were recorded for this clonotype. The V gene is TRBV4-3, the J gene TRBJ2-1; D could derive from TRBD1 or TRBD2 (5 bases each). This CDR3 has 19 residues. The V gene lost 1 base and the J gene lost 8 bases, with 27 bases spanning the gap. CDR1 and CDR2 from the germline V gene are LGHNA and YSLEER. The DNA of the CDR3 is TGCGCCAGCAGCCAAGTGGGGGACGGGACCTACGGTGCCCGCGATGAGCAGTTCTTC. Its translation: CASSQVGDGTYGARDEQFF.

This clonotype has a handful of counts. This CDR3 is CASTIDSADTQYF. For the CDR3, the DNA is TGTGCCAGCACCATCGACAGTGCAGATACGCAGTATTTT. The chain recombines TRBV6-2 or TRBV6-3 with TRBJ2-3; maybe TRBD1 (5 bases). V gave up 7 bases and J gave up 4 bases, with 12 bases separating them. Germline V lookup: CDR1 MNHEY, CDR2 SVGEGT. The CDR3 runs 13 residues.

This clonotype occurred many times. The CDR3 DNA reads as TGTGCCAGCAGTGATATCGGCCTACGGGCTAACTATGGCTACACCTTC. Translating it yields CASSDIGLRANYGYTF. The rearrangement joins TRBV2 to TRBJ1-2; D ambiguous. The germline V and J ends were trimmed by 3 bases and 0 bases, with 14 bases remaining between them. Germline CDR1 reads SNHLY; CDR2 reads FYNNEI. CDR3 size: 16 residues. Looking up the rest from reference TRBV2 and TRBJ1-2 gives the full variable domain: EPEVTQTPSHQVTQMGQEVILRCVPISNHLYFYWYRQILGQKVEFLVSFYNNEISEKSEIFDDQFSVERPDGSNFTLKIRSTKLEDSAMYFCASSDIGLRANYGYTFGSGTRLTVV.

The V gene is TRBV12-3 or TRBV12-4, the J gene TRBJ1-2; 10 bases fit TRBD1. Unmatched junction bases numbered 4, after V lost 3 bases and J lost 3 bases. This CDR3 is 15 amino acids long. CDR3 DNA sequence: TGTGCCAGCAGTTTCTACGGGACAGGGGACTATGGCTACACCTTC. It translates to CASSFYGTGDYGYTF.

The J gene is TRBJ2-3, the V gene TRBV6-4; D may correspond to TRBD1 or TRBD2 (6 bases each). Germline V gives CDR1 MRHNA, CDR2 SNTAGT. The V gene lost 0 bases and the J gene lost 1 base, with 8 bases spanning the gap. This CDR3 spans 15 amino acids. The CDR3 protein is CASSDSGGGTDTQYF. The CDR3 DNA sequence: TGTGCCAGCAGTGACTCGGGGGGCGGCACAGATACGCAGTATTTT.

The V call is TRBV29-1, the J call TRBJ2-1, with D possibly being TRBD1 (6 bases). The ends were cut back, 1 base at V and 6 bases at J, with 16 bases in the middle. Germline V gene lookup returns CDR1 SQVTM and CDR2 ANQGSEA. The CDR3 covers 15 residues. This CDR3 is CSVEGQGNVGNEQFF. DNA for the CDR3: TGCAGCGTTGAAGGGCAGGGGAATGTCGGCAATGAGCAGTTCTTC.

This chain joins TRBV20-1 and TRBJ2-3, with a weak D call TRBD1 (5 bases). The CDR3 runs 11 residues. V was trimmed by 3 bases and J by 6 bases, leaving 7 bases between them. CDR1 and CDR2 (germline): DFQATT, SNEGSKA (reference sequence). In nucleotides, the CDR3 is TGCAGTGCTAGTTCAGGGGATACGCAGTATTTT. Its protein product is CSASSGDTQYF.

This clonotype was recorded at least ten times. This rearrangement joins TRBV6-5 to TRBJ2-3; D gene ambiguous. The CDR3 length is 15 residues. The germline V gene has CDR1 MNHEY and CDR2 SVGAGI. The ends were cut back, 5 bases at V and 2 bases at J, with 14 bases in the middle. CDR3 sequence reads: CASSPSSSDTDTQYF. The CDR3 region has the DNA TGTGCCAGCAGTCCCTCCTCGAGCGACACAGATACGCAGTATTTT.

The table lists this clonotype with many counts. This sequence joins TRBV20-1 and TRBJ2-2, with D unresolved. V was clipped by 3 bases and J by 6 bases, with 5 bases between them. Germline CDR1 DFQATT, CDR2 SNEGSKA (reference sequence). The CDR3 has 11 residues. The DNA of the CDR3 is TGCAGTGCTAGTTGGGCCGGGGAGCTGTTTTTT. It is translated as CSASWAGELFF.

The table lists this clonotype with a few counts. The V and J genes are TRBV20-1 and TRBJ1-6; D is ambiguous. Trimming took off 2 bases at V and 1 base at J, with 18 bases between the two ends. The CDR3 totals 18 residues. CDR1 and CDR2 from the germline V gene are DFQATT and SNEGSKA (reference sequence). Here the CDR3 reads CSARNSLTASSYNSPLHF. The CDR3 DNA reads TGCAGTGCTAGAAACAGCTTAACAGCGAGTTCCTATAATTCACCCCTCCACTTT.

The chain recombines TRBV29-1 with TRBJ2-2; no definite D call. Germline values: CDR1 SQVTM, CDR2 ANQGSEA. There are 11 residues in the CDR3. Trimming left V 4 bases short and J 5 bases short, with 5 bases between. The CDR3 coding sequence is TGCAGCGTTGTTCTAACCGGGGAGCTGTTTTTT. Protein sequence: CSVVLTGELFF.

This clonotype was observed at least ten times. V and J are TRBV6-5 and TRBJ1-1; D is unresolved. Germline V gene sequence: CDR1 MNHEY, CDR2 SVGAGI. CDR3 length: 13 amino acids. V lost 0 bases and J lost 1, with 3 bases in between. CDR3: CASSYSQNTEAFF. For the CDR3, the DNA is TGTGCCAGCAGTTACTCACAGAACACTGAAGCTTTCTTT.

The sample holds one count of this clonotype. This rearrangement joins TRBV7-9 to TRBJ1-1; no clear D. V dropped 2 bases and J dropped 3 bases, with 13 bases sitting between them. The germline gives CDR1 SEHNR, CDR2 FQNEAQ (reference sequence). The CDR3 has 15 residues. The CDR3 coding sequence is TGTGCCAGCAGCTTATTTCGTACGCCTTACACTGAAGCTTTCTTT. This gives the protein CASSLFRTPYTEAFF.

This clonotype was picked up a small number of times. V is TRBV12-3 or TRBV12-4 and J is TRBJ1-2; 11 bases line up with TRBD1. V lost 5 bases to trimming and J lost 5 bases; unmatched junction nucleotides: 16. This CDR3 region has 18 residues. In DNA, the CDR3 is TGTGCCAGCAGTGGGGGTTCCGGACAGGGGGCCTTTCGATATGGCTACACCTTC. Amino acids: CASSGGSGQGAFRYGYTF.

The genes are TRBV21-1 and TRBJ2-2; the listed D gene, TRBD1, was not tested against the DNA. TRBV21-1 is deemed a pseudogene. CDR3 length: 16 residues. CDR3 sequence reads: CASSKGEGADTGELFF. As DNA, the CDR3 is TGTGCCAGCAGCAAAGGGGAGGGGGCAGACACCGGGGAGCTGTTTTTT.

This clonotype was observed at least ten times. The J gene is TRBJ2-7, the V gene TRBV7-9; D might be TRBD2 (7 bases). The CDR3 consists of 15 residues. The V gene lost 1 base and the J gene lost 2 bases, with 12 bases spanning the gap. Germline V gene data show CDR1 as SEHNR and CDR2 as FQNEAQ (reference sequence). CDR3 nucleotide sequence: TGTGCCAGCAGCTTAGTGGTCGGGGGGCCCTACGAGCAGTACGTC. This translates into CASSLVVGGPYEQYV.

Only a few counts were recorded for this clonotype. CDR3 nucleotide sequence: TGTGCCAGCAGCCCGGCTCGACAGGGGAGCTACGAGCAGTACTTC. Protein product: CASSPARQGSYEQYF. The chain has TRBV7-6 and TRBJ2-7, with 8 bases fitting TRBD1. The V gene end was trimmed by 5 bases and the J gene end by 3 bases; junction bases not matched to a gene: 9. The CDR3 contains 15 residues. Per germline, CDR1 SGHVS and CDR2 FNYEAQ.

This clonotype came up many times. The CDR3 region has the DNA TGTGCCAGCAGCGTAGGTCAAGGAGGGAACTATGGCTACACCTTC. This gives the protein CASSVGQGGNYGYTF. V gene TRBV9 combines with J gene TRBJ1-2; no firm D call. The CDR3 runs to 15 residues. Trimming removed 0 bases from V and 2 bases from J, with 11 bases in between. CDR1 and CDR2 from the germline V gene are SGDLS and YYNGEE.

The chain recombines TRBV14 with TRBJ2-5; D is ambiguous. The CDR3 spans 14 residues. Germline values: CDR1 SGHDN, CDR2 FVKESK. The germline V and J ends were trimmed by 1 base and 3 bases, with 9 bases remaining between them. CDR3 protein: CASSQAGLEETQYF. The CDR3 nucleotides are TGTGCCAGCAGCCAAGCAGGCCTCGAAGAGACCCAGTACTTC.

This clonotype was detected a few times. This chain connects TRBV20-1 to TRBJ2-1, with D possibly matching TRBD2 (5 bases). The CDR3 runs to 14 residues. V dropped 0 bases and J dropped 4 bases, with 10 bases sitting between them. From germline, CDR1 is DFQATT and CDR2 SNEGSKA (reference sequence). The CDR3 DNA is TGCAGTGCTAGAGATTTGGGCGGGTACAATGAGCAGTTCTTC. Its protein is CSARDLGGYNEQFF.